These 6 T cell receptor beta chains were all obtained from the same sample, sequenced in a study of blood T cells in healthy people across ages (dated by TCRdb to the mid-2010s). The library was produced with 5' RACE. Instrument on record: Illumina HiSeq 2500. A second PCR of roughly 6 to 11 cycles was performed with a sample-barcoded 5' primer and a J-beta primer mix. The raw public data were reprocessed by TCRdb itself: fastp quality trimming at Q25, MiXCR clonotype calling, in-frame beta chains only. Every CDR3 protein is listed once, alongside the most common genes and DNA of its rows. This sample comprises 800,000 to 1,000,000 distinct CDR3 sequences, around 48% of them detected only once. Together, the top ten hold around 15% of the sample. The sequencing input was blood. The receptors come from a man in his thirties or forties in good health.

This clonotype was detected only a few times. The junction departs from germline at one end; a sequencing error may be responsible. This chain links TRBV5-5 with TRBJ2-5; TRBD2 might be the D (6 bases). CDR1 is SGHKS and CDR2 is YYEKEE in the germline V gene (reference sequence). The CDR3 covers 13 residues. The CDR3 region is CASNLAGRETQYF. CDR3 nucleotides: TGTGCCAGCAACTTGGCAGGGAGGGAGACCCAGTACTTC. Supplemented by reference TRBV5-5 and TRBJ2-5, the full variable domain reads DAGVTQSPTHLIKTRGQQVTLRCSPISGHKSVSWYQQVLGQGPQFIFQYYEKEERGRGNFPDRFSARQFPNYSSELNVNALLLGDSALYLCASNLAGRETQYFGPGTRLLVL.

The chain is built from TRBV7-9 and TRBJ1-2; no clear D gene. Germline V gene lookup returns CDR1 SEHNR and CDR2 FQNEAQ (reference sequence). V lost 2 bases, J lost 6 bases, and 7 bases lay in between. The CDR3 contains 12 residues. CDR3 region: CASSLSHDGYTF. The CDR3 DNA reads TGTGCCAGCAGCTTAAGTCATGATGGCTACACCTTC.

V usage is TRBV5-5 and J usage is TRBJ1-5; 8 positions agree with TRBD1. The ends lost 4 bases at V and 4 bases at J; junction bases unmatched: 7. The CDR3 is 15 residues long. Germline CDR1 and CDR2: SGHKS and YYEKEE (reference sequence). Here the CDR3 DNA reads TGTGCCAGCAGCACACAGGGGGTCAGTAATCAGCCCCAGCATTTT. Its protein product is CASSTQGVSNQPQHF.

The chain is built from TRBV7-2 and TRBJ2-5; no clear D. This CDR3 comprises 15 residues. Deletions cut 5 bases from V and 0 bases from J, with 13 bases between. The germline V gene has CDR1 SGHTA and CDR2 FQGNSA. The CDR3 DNA follows: TGTGCCAGCAGCGGCCGCTCGGCGTACCAAGAGACCCAGTACTTC. Protein sequence: CASSGRSAYQETQYF.

The rearrangement joins TRBV7-9 to TRBJ1-6; tentative D call: TRBD1 (5 bases). V was shortened by 7 bases and J by 5 bases, with 9 bases between the two germline ends. This CDR3 region has 13 residues. The germline V gene has CDR1 SEHNR and CDR2 FQNEAQ (reference sequence). CDR3 in DNA: TGTGCCAGCACCTCAGGGAATAATTCACCCCTCCACTTT. Amino acid sequence: CASTSGNNSPLHF.

This clonotype was observed a few times. The chain combines TRBV25-1 with TRBJ2-3; D might be TRBD2 (7 bases). The CDR3 length is 15 residues. In germline, CDR1 is MGHDK, CDR2 SYGVNS. Trimming took 3 bases from V and 6 from J, leaving 16 bases between them. CDR3 protein: CASSDPRGAGDTQYF. The CDR3 DNA reads as TGTGCCAGCAGTGATCCTCGGGGGGCGGGCGATACGCAGTATTTT.